The clone carrying this T cell receptor beta chain occurred once. TCRB CDR3 was amplified from 2 ug genomic DNA or less. Profiling relied on immunoSEQ multiplex PCR, and the TCRdb table lists in-frame clones only, not all of them. The sample includes 90,000 to 140,000 clones, around 89% seen only once; the top ten take 2.5% to 3.5%. The sample is drawn from a study of glioma-infiltrating T cells after dendritic cell vaccination. The time point denotes: after dendritic cell vaccination, including at tumor progression/relapse. Blood PBMC samples: pre-vaccination, two weeks post third vaccination, and at tumor progression. Germline V gene data show CDR1 as SGHDT and CDR2 as YYEEEE. V gave up 0 bases and J gave up 0 bases; unmatched junction bases: 1. This CDR3 spans 15 amino acids.

The source is a human donor with glioblastoma. The chain has TRBV5-6 and TRBJ2-3; TRBD2 matches 7 bases. The material sequenced was blood, taken after dendritic cell vaccination. CDR3 residues: CASSLGAGSTDTQYF. For the CDR3, the DNA is TGTGCCAGCAGCTTGGGAGCGGGGAGCACAGATACGCAGTATTTT.